Below, 18 T cell receptor beta chains from the same sample are listed, as sequenced in a study of radiation and T cells in renal cell carcinoma. Data came from immunoSEQ multiplex PCR; TCRdb stores just in-frame clones and leaves some out. This table holds 95,000 to 150,000 clones, around 81% found once. The sample's time point: blood 2 weeks post-SBRT. Treatment specified: 15 Gy SBRT to primary tumor, nephrectomy 4 weeks later. The starting material was blood, obtained from a patient whose treatment included radiotherapy and nephrectomy. Source of these receptors: a man in his fifties or sixties with renal cell carcinoma.

The chain is built from TRBV7-2 and TRBJ2-7, with 9 nucleotides matching TRBD2. Germline-derived CDR1 and CDR2 are SGHTA and FQGNSA. CDR3 size: 17 residues. Germline trimming cut 4 bases from V and 4 bases from J; bases unmatched to any gene: 14. The CDR3, as DNA: TGTGCCAGCAGCTCAAGACCTGGGACTAGCAGCTTTTACGAGCAGTACTTC. The encoded protein is CASSSRPGTSSFYEQYF.

This sequence joins TRBV2 and TRBJ2-1; D unclear. This CDR3 is built from 11 residues. Looked up from germline, CDR1 is SNHLY and CDR2 is FYNNEI. The germline V and J ends were trimmed by 8 bases and 4 bases, with 6 bases remaining between them. Here the CDR3 reads CASGSYNEQFF. The DNA for the CDR3 is TGTGCCAGCGGTTCTTACAATGAGCAGTTCTTC.

The gene calls are TRBV18 and TRBJ1-1, with D tentatively TRBD1 (6 bases). Germline V CDR1 and CDR2: KGHSH, LQKENI. V was shortened by 3 bases and J by 2 bases, with 13 bases between the two germline ends. CDR3 length: 15 residues. CDR3 coding DNA: TGTGCCAGCTCACCTACGGGACACCTTAACACTGAAGCTTTCTTT. Translating it yields CASSPTGHLNTEAFF. The variable domain in full, with the rest retrieved from reference TRBV18 and TRBJ1-1, is NAGVMQNPRHLVRRRGQEARLRCSPMKGHSHVYWYRQLPEEGLKFMVYLQKENIIDESGMPKERFSAEFPKEGPSILRIQQVVRGDSAAYFCASSPTGHLNTEAFFGQGTRLTVV.

This rearrangement joins TRBV5-6 to TRBJ2-6; D might be TRBD1 (6 bases). V lost 3 bases and J lost 0, with 10 bases in between. The length of the CDR3 is 16 residues. From germline, CDR1 is SGHDT and CDR2 YYEEEE. CDR3 residues: CASSSDSYSGANVLTF. For the CDR3, the DNA is TGTGCCAGCAGCTCGGACAGCTACTCTGGGGCCAACGTCCTGACTTTC.

As regards this clone: One end of the junction fails to match germline, which may point to a read error. The chain has TRBV7-7 and TRBJ2-5; 8 positions match TRBD1. The germline gives CDR1 SSHAT, CDR2 FNYEAQ (reference sequence). The CDR3 has 15 amino acids. This chain's CDR3 is CASSLAQGGQETQYF. The CDR3 DNA sequence: TGTGCTAGCAGCTTAGCACAGGGGGGACAAGAGACCCAGTACTTC.

In this sample, this clone turned up a few times. J is TRBJ1-1 and V is TRBV30; weak D call: TRBD1 (5 bases). Germline lookup yields CDR1 GTSNPN and CDR2 SVGIG (reference sequence). V lost 0 bases to trimming and J lost 4 bases, with 9 bases between them. This CDR3 is 13 amino acids long. The CDR3 region has the DNA TGTGCCTGGAGTGTGCAGGGTGTCACTGAAGCTTTCTTT. Protein sequence: CAWSVQGVTEAFF.

The chain recombines TRBV6-1 with TRBJ1-2; unclear D gene. V was cut by 6 bases and J by 0 bases, with 11 bases left in between. CDR1 MNHNS and CDR2 SASEGT come from the germline V gene. The CDR3 contains 14 residues. CDR3 nucleotide sequence: TGTGCCAGCAGCCTGACGGCGGCTAACTATGGCTACACCTTC. The encoded protein is CASSLTAANYGYTF.

This chain joins TRBV5-1 and TRBJ1-2, with TRBD1 identical over 9 bases. V lost 4 bases to trimming and J lost 10 bases; unmatched junction nucleotides: 5. CDR1 is SGHRS and CDR2 is YFSETQ in the germline V gene. This CDR3 is built from 12 residues. CDR3 loop: CASSRGQGDYTF. DNA of the CDR3: TGCGCCAGCAGCCGGGGACAGGGCGACTACACCTTC.

This clone has a single count. This rearrangement joins TRBV25-1 to TRBJ1-2; perhaps TRBD1 as D (5 bases). Germline lookup yields CDR1 MGHDK and CDR2 SYGVNS. V was trimmed by 4 bases and J by 7 bases, leaving 16 bases between them. The CDR3 is 14 amino acids. CDR3 region: CASSALGVSSGYTF. For the CDR3, the DNA is TGTGCCAGCAGTGCCCTGGGGGTTTCGAGTGGCTACACCTTC.

V and J are TRBV4-2 and TRBJ1-3; D is possibly TRBD1 (5 bases). In germline, CDR1 is LGHNA, CDR2 YNFKEQ. V was trimmed by 0 bases and J by 0 bases, leaving 12 bases between them. The CDR3 totals 17 residues. The CDR3 sequence: CASSQDRRGYSGNTIYF. CDR3 DNA sequence: TGTGCCAGCAGCCAAGATAGGCGGGGGTACTCTGGAAACACCATATATTTT.

In this sample, this clone turned up once. Mismatch with germline at one junction end may stem from a read error. The V gene is TRBV4-3, the J gene TRBJ2-3, with unresolved D. The CDR3 loop spans 9 amino acids. From germline, CDR1 is LGHNA and CDR2 YSLEER. The CDR3 sequence is CASSQETNF. CDR3 nucleotide sequence: TGCGCCAGCAGCCAAGAAACGAATTTT.

The chain recombines TRBV7-2 with TRBJ2-1; D may be TRBD2 (7 bases). The CDR3 has 15 residues. Germline values: CDR1 SGHTA, CDR2 FQGNSA. V gave up 3 bases and J gave up 6 bases, with 15 bases separating them. CDR3 bases: TGTGCCAGCAGCTTTAATTGGGCGGGGGCCAATGAGCAGTTCTTC. Translating it yields CASSFNWAGANEQFF.

The V and J genes are TRBV7-9 and TRBJ2-2; D uncertain. V was trimmed by 1 base and J by 0 bases, leaving 3 bases between them. CDR3 length equals 14 residues. Germline loops: CDR1 SEHNR, CDR2 FQNEAQ (reference sequence). The CDR3 spells CASSLVPNTGELFF. The CDR3 nucleotides are TGTGCCAGCAGCTTAGTCCCGAACACCGGGGAGCTGTTTTTT.

The chain couples TRBV5-4 to TRBJ2-3; 7 bases line up with TRBD2. Germline V gene data show CDR1 as SGHNT and CDR2 as YYREEE (reference sequence). This CDR3 spans 14 amino acids. Germline trimming cut 4 bases from V and 2 bases from J; bases unmatched to any gene: 4. Written as DNA, the CDR3 is TGTGCCAGCAGCCTAGCGGCCTTCACAGATACGCAGTATTTT. This codes for CASSLAAFTDTQYF.

The gene calls are TRBV10-3 and TRBJ2-3; 7 nucleotides agree with TRBD1. Germline V gene data show CDR1 as ENHRY and CDR2 as SYGVKD. V lost 0 bases, J lost 0 bases, and 6 bases stayed unmatched. This CDR3 has 17 residues. The CDR3, as DNA: TGTGCCATCAGTGAGTCTGGGACAGCGTCTAGCACAGATACGCAGTATTTT. Encoded protein: CAISESGTASSTDTQYF.

The chain recombines TRBV18 with TRBJ2-7; 8 bases fit TRBD2. Germline trimming cut 2 bases from V and 2 bases from J; bases unmatched to any gene: 11. The CDR3 has 17 amino acids. CDR1 is KGHSH, CDR2 LQKENI, per germline. The CDR3 is CASSPNTGSGGAYEQYF. CDR3 bases: TGTGCCAGCTCACCAAACACAGGGTCCGGGGGGGCCTACGAGCAGTACTTC.

The CDR3 here is CASSKVGRQLNTEAFF. As DNA, the CDR3 is TGTGCCAGCAGCAAAGTTGGCCGGCAGTTGAACACTGAAGCTTTCTTT. The rearrangement joins TRBV21-1 to TRBJ1-1. TRBV21-1 is a recognized pseudogene. The CDR3 is made up of 16 amino acids.

This chain uses TRBV7-2 with TRBJ2-1; D call uncertain. The V end was cut by 5 bases, the J end by 0 bases, with 5 bases between. This CDR3 spans 13 amino acids. CDR1 and CDR2 from the germline V gene are SGHTA and FQGNSA. As DNA, the CDR3 is TGTGCCAGCAGCAGGGCCTCCTACAATGAGCAGTTCTTC. Protein: CASSRASYNEQFF. Together with reference TRBV7-2 and TRBJ2-1, the CDR3 gives the full variable domain: GAGVSQSPSNKVTEKGKDVELRCDPISGHTALYWYRQSLGQGLEFLIYFQGNSAPDKSGLPSDRFSAERTGGSVSTLTIQRTQQEDSAVYLCASSRASYNEQFFGPGTRLTVL.